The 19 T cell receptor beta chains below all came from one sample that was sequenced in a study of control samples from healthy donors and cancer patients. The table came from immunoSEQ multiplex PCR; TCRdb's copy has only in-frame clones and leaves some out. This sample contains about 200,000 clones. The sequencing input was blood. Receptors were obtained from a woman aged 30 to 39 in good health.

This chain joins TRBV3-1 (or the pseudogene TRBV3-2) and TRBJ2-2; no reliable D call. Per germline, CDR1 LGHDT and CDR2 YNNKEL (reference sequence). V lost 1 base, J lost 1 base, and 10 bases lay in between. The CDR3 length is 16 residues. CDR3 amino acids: CASSQGHRGNTGELFF. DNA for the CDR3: TGTGCCAGCAGCCAAGGACATAGAGGGAACACCGGGGAGCTGTTTTTT.

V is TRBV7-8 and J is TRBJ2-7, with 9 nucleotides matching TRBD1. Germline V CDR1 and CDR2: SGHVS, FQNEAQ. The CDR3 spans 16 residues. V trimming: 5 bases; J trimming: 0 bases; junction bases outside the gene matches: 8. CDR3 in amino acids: CASSPQRGQGSYEQYF. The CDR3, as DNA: TGTGCCAGCAGCCCCCAAAGGGGACAGGGCTCCTACGAGCAGTACTTC.

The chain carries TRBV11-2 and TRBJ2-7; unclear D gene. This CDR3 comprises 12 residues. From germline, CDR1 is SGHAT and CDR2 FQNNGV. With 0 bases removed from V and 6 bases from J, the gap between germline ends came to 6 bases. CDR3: CASSLDTGEQYF. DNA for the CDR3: TGTGCCAGCAGCTTAGATACGGGCGAGCAGTACTTC.

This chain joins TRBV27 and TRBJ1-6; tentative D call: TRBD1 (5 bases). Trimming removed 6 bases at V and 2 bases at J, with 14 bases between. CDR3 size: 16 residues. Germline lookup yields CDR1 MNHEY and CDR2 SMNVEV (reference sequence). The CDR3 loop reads CASRRDVLPYNSPLHF. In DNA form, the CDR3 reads TGTGCCAGCAGGAGGGACGTTCTCCCCTATAATTCACCCCTCCACTTT.

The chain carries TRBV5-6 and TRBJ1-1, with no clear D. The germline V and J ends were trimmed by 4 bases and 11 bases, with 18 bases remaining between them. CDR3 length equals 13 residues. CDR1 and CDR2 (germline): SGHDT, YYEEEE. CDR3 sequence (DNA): TGTGCCAGCAGCCCGGCCTCCCTCCTTGAGGCTTTCTTT. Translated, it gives CASSPASLLEAFF.

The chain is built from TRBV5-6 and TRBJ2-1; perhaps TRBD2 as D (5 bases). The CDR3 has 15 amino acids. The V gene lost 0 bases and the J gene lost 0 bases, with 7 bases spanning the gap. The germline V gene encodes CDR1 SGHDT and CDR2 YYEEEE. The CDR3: CASSLEGSSYNEQFF. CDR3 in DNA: TGTGCCAGCAGCTTGGAAGGGAGCTCCTACAATGAGCAGTTCTTC.

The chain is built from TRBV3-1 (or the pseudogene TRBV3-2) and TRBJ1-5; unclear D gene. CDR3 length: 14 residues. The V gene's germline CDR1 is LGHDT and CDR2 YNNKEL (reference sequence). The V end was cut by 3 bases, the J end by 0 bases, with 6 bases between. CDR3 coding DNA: TGTGCCAGCAGCCATATTAATAGCAATCAGCCCCAGCATTTT. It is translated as CASSHINSNQPQHF.

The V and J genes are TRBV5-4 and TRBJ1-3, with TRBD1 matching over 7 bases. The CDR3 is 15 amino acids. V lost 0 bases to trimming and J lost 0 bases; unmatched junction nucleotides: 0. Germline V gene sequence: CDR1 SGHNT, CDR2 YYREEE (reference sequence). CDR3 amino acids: CASSLDRGSGNTIYF. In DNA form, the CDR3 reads TGTGCCAGCAGCTTGGACAGGGGCTCTGGAAACACCATATATTTT.

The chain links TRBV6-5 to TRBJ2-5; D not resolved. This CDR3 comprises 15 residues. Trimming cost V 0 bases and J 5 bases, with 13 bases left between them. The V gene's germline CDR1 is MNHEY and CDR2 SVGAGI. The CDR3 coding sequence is TGTGCCAGCAGTTACTCGTTACTACACTGGGAGACCCAGTACTTC. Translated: CASSYSLLHWETQYF.

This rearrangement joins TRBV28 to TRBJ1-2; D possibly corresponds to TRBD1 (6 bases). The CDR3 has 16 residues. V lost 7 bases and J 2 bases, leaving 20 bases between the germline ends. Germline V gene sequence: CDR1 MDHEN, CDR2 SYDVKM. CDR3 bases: TGTGCCAGCATCCCCGGGACACCAGGGCCCAACTATGGCTACACCTTC. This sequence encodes CASIPGTPGPNYGYTF.

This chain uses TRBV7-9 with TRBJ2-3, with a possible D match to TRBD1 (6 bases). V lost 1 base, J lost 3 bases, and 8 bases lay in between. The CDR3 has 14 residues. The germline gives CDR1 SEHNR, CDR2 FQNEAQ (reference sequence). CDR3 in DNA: TGTGCCAGCAGCTTAGAGCAGGGGACAGATACGCAGTATTTT. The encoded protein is CASSLEQGTDTQYF.

The CDR3 loop is CASSIGQGSSYEQYF. The CDR3 bases are TGTGCCAGTAGTATCGGTCAGGGGAGCTCCTACGAGCAGTACTTC. The V call is TRBV19, the J call TRBJ2-7, with D perhaps matching TRBD1 (6 bases). Germline V gene data show CDR1 as LNHDA and CDR2 as SQIVND (reference sequence). This CDR3 spans 15 amino acids. V was cut by 3 bases and J by 0 bases, with 12 bases left in between. The variable domain in full, completed from reference TRBV19 and TRBJ2-7, reads DGGITQSPKYLFRKEGQNVTLSCEQNLNHDAMYWYRQDPGQGLRLIYYSQIVNDFQKGDIAEGYSVSREKKESFPLTVTSAQKNPTAFYLCASSIGQGSSYEQYFGPGTRLTVT.

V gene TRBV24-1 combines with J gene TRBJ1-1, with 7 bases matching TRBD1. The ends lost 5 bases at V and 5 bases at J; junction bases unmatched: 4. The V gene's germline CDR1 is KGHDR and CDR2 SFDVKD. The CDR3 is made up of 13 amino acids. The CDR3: CATSAGGGTEAFF. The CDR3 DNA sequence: TGTGCCACCAGTGCAGGGGGAGGGACTGAAGCTTTCTTT.

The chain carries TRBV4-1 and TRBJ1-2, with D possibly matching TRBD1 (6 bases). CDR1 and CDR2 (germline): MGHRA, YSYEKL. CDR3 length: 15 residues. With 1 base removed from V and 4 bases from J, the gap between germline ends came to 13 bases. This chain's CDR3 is CASSQGRGPIYGYTF. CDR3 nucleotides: TGCGCCAGCAGCCAAGGGCGGGGGCCGATCTATGGCTACACCTTC.

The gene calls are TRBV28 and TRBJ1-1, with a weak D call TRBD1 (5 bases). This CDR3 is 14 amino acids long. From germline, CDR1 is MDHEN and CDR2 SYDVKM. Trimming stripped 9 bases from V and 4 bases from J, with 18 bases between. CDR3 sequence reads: CARPMGGCATEAFF. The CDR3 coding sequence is TGTGCCAGACCGATGGGGGGTTGCGCCACTGAAGCTTTCTTT.

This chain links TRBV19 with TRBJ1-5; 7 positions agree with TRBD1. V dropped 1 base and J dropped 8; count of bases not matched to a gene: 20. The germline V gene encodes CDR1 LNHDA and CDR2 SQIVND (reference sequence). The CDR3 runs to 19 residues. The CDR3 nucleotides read TGTGCCAGTAGTATAGGAGGACAGGCGGCGGGGTGGAGGTCGGAGCCCCAGCATTTT. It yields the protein CASSIGGQAAGWRSEPQHF.

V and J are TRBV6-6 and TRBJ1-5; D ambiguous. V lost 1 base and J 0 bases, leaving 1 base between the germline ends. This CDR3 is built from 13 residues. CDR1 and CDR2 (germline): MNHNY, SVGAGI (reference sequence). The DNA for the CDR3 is TGTGCCAGCAGTTACTATAGCAATCAGCCCCAGCATTTT. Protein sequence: CASSYYSNQPQHF.

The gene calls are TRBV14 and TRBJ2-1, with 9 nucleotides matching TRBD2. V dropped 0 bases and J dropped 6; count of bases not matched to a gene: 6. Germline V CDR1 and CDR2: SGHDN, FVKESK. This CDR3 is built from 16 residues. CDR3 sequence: CASSQEGTSRVNEQFF. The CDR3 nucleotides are TGTGCCAGCAGCCAAGAGGGGACTAGCCGGGTCAATGAGCAGTTCTTC.

In DNA form, the CDR3 reads TGTGCCAGCAGTTACGACGGACAGTGGAATTCACCCCTCCACTTT. It is translated as CASSYDGQWNSPLHF. J is TRBJ1-6 and V is TRBV6-2 or TRBV6-3; a possible D gene is TRBD1 (6 bases). Germline V gives CDR1 MNHEY, CDR2 SVGEGT. The CDR3 consists of 15 residues. The germline V and J ends were trimmed by 2 bases and 7 bases, with 12 bases remaining between them.